This T cell receptor (beta chain) was sequenced in a study of CD8+CD57+ T cells in acquired aplastic anemia. The TCR beta profiling, which covered VDJ combination and CDR3 sequence, was carried out using genomic DNA as the template. TCRdb re-derived calls from the reads in MiXCR, one entry per CDR3 protein. The sample records about 40,000 distinct CDR3 sequences, about 60% being singletons. The CDR3 runs 14 residues. The junction had 3 bases not matched to a gene; V was cut back by 5 bases and J by 5 bases. Germline values: CDR1 SQVTM, CDR2 ANQGSEA. CD8+CD57+ cell expansion had been shown by flow cytometry in patients chosen for sequencing.

What was sequenced was sorted CD4+, CD8+, or CD8+CD57+ T cells (not recorded which) from PBMCs. V usage is TRBV29-1 and J usage is TRBJ2-3, with TRBD2 matching over 14 bases. The clonotype comes from a human donor with aplastic anemia. CDR3 coding DNA: TGCAGCGTTACCGGACTAGCGGGGGGAGATACGCAGTATTTT. Translation: CSVTGLAGGDTQYF.